Following are 16 T cell receptor beta chains from one sample sequenced in a study of Tregs in tolerant kidney transplant recipients. Profiling relied on immunoSEQ multiplex PCR, and the TCRdb table lists in-frame clones only, not all of them. The specimen's table records 45,000 to 55,000 clones. The material sequenced was CD4+ T cells from blood, taken before the transplant. The origin of the receptors is a human donor who received a combined kidney and bone marrow transplant.

Note on this clone: The read halts 3 residues ahead of the CDR3 end, with the missing end drawn from the germline J gene. This chain links TRBV30 with TRBJ1-6; 7 nucleotides align to TRBD1. V lost 3 bases, J lost 6 bases, and 8 bases stayed unmatched. CDR1 and CDR2 from the germline V gene are GTSNPN and SVGIG (reference sequence). CDR3 length: 15 amino acids. CDR3 bases read: TGTGCCTGGAGCCGGGACAGCGCCGGTAATTCACCC. Translated: CAWSRDSAGNSP. The full-length CDR3 reads as CAWSRDSAGNSPLHF. Supplemented by reference TRBV30 and TRBJ1-6, the full variable domain reads SQTIHQWPATLVQPVGSPLSLECTVEGTSNPNLYWYRQAAGRGLQLLFYSVGIGQISSEVPQNLSASRPQDRQFILSSKKLLLSDSGFYLCAWSRDSAGNSPLHFGNGTRLTVT.

As regards this clone: The DNA ends 3 residues before the CDR3 does, and the rest of the CDR3 is filled in from the germline J gene. The V and J genes are TRBV5-6 and TRBJ1-3; 7 bases are shared with TRBD1. Looked up from germline, CDR1 is SGHDT and CDR2 is YYEEEE. The CDR3 is 14 residues long. The V gene end was trimmed by 3 bases and the J gene end by 4 bases; junction bases not matched to a gene: 4. The CDR3 here is CASSSGQEGNTIYF. The sequenced CDR3 bases are TGTGCCAGCAGCTCTGGACAGGAGGGAAACACC.

Note on this clone: The read is 3 residues too short to cover the CDR3 end, so that end is filled in from the germline J gene. This chain joins TRBV19 and TRBJ1-5; maybe TRBD1 (6 bases). The CDR3 length is 15 residues. The germline V gene encodes CDR1 LNHDA and CDR2 SQIVND (reference sequence). V was cut by 5 bases and J by 0 bases, with 11 bases left in between. The CDR3 loop is CASSPDSYSNQPQHF. The sequenced part of the CDR3 DNA is TGTGCCAGTAGTCCGGACAGCTATAGCAATCAGCCC.

As for this clone: Coverage ceases 3 residues before the CDR3 finishes, and the germline J gene fills in the end. V and J are TRBV11-2 and TRBJ1-1; D not resolved. There are 12 residues in the CDR3. V lost 8 bases and J 0 bases, leaving 7 bases between the germline ends. Per germline, CDR1 SGHAT and CDR2 FQNNGV. CDR3 sequence: CASAKLNTEAFF. The covered CDR3 bases are TGTGCCAGCGCGAAACTGAACACTGAA. Complete variable domain (other parts from reference TRBV11-2 and TRBJ1-1): EAGVAQSPRYKIIEKRQSVAFWCNPISGHATLYWYQQILGQGPKLLIQFQNNGVVDDSQLPKDRFSAERLKGVDSTLKIQPAKLEDSAVYLCASAKLNTEAFFGQGTRLTVV.

CDR3 DNA, as far as it was read: TGTGCCAGCAGCTTCCTAGCGGGAATCTCCAATGAG. As protein: CASSFLAGISNE. The entire CDR3 is CASSFLAGISNEQFF. V usage is TRBV5-5 and J usage is TRBJ2-1; 9 positions agree with TRBD2. The read halts 3 residues ahead of the CDR3 end, with the missing end drawn from the germline J gene. V was clipped by 2 bases and J by 6 bases; unmatched bases: 6. Germline-derived CDR1 and CDR2 are SGHKS and YYEKEE (reference sequence). This CDR3 has 15 residues.

Comments on this clone: The read falls 3 residues short of the CDR3 end, and the missing part is taken from the germline J gene. The chain has TRBV10-3 and TRBJ2-7, with 11 positions matching TRBD2. Germline CDR1 reads ENHRY; CDR2 reads SYGVKD. Germline trimming cut 7 bases from V and 2 bases from J; bases unmatched to any gene: 13. The CDR3 covers 17 residues. The DNA read from the CDR3 is TGTGCCATCAAGAGTAAACTAGCGGGAGTTCCCCCCTACGAG. Encoded protein: CAIKSKLAGVPPYE. The full CDR3 reads CAIKSKLAGVPPYEQYF.

A remark on this clone: The read stops 3 residues short of the end of the CDR3; the missing end is completed from the germline J gene. The chain employs TRBV5-4 and TRBJ2-7; 7 nucleotides agree with TRBD1. The CDR3 contains 14 residues. V was clipped by 2 bases and J by 5 bases; unmatched bases: 7. Germline assignment: CDR1 SGHNT and CDR2 YYREEE (reference sequence). The sequenced part of the CDR3 DNA is TGTGCCAGCAGCTTAGACAGGGTGGGGGACGAG. It yields the protein CASSLDRVGDE. The whole CDR3 protein reads CASSLDRVGDEQYF.

As regards this clone: The CDR3 end is not reached by the read, which stops 3 residues before it; the germline J gene fills it in. The chain has TRBV20-1 and TRBJ1-5; 9 positions match TRBD1. CDR3 size: 15 residues. Trimming took 4 bases from V and 7 from J; bases not matched to a gene: 11. Germline V CDR1 and CDR2: DFQATT, SNEGSKA (reference sequence). The CDR3 is CSAKTGGVSEQPQHF. The sequenced part of the CDR3 DNA is TGCAGTGCTAAGACAGGGGGAGTAAGTGAACAGCCC.

For this clone: Sequencing ends 3 residues short of the CDR3 end; the germline J gene provides the rest. This chain uses TRBV9 with TRBJ2-1; the match to TRBD2 covers 14 bases. Losses at the gene ends were 4 bases for V and 0 bases for J; bases not matched to a gene: 9. The CDR3 spans 19 residues. CDR1 and CDR2 (germline): SGDLS, YYNGEE. Incomplete CDR3 DNA: TGTGCCAGCAGCCCCCGTGTGGGGACTAGCGGGAGCTCCTACAATGAG. Translation gives CASSPRVGTSGSSYNE. The whole CDR3 sequence reads CASSPRVGTSGSSYNEQFF.

Points on this clone: The read ends 3 residues early relative to the CDR3; the germline J gene fills the gap. The rearrangement joins TRBV20-1 to TRBJ1-4; weak D call: TRBD1 (5 bases). Per the germline V gene, CDR1 is DFQATT and CDR2 is SNEGSKA (reference sequence). The CDR3 has 14 residues. Trimming shortened V by 6 bases and J by 5 bases, and 16 bases separated the two germline ends. CDR3 DNA (partial): TGCAGTGCCCGCGAAGGGGCTTACAATGAAAAA. Residues: CSAREGAYNEK. The entire CDR3 is CSAREGAYNEKLFF.

On this clone itself: Read coverage stops 3 residues before the CDR3 terminus; the germline J gene supplies the remainder. This chain uses TRBV2 with TRBJ2-1; TRBD1 matches at 8 bases. CDR1 and CDR2 from the germline V gene are SNHLY and FYNNEI. The CDR3 totals 15 residues. The trim removed 4 bases at V and 8 bases at J, leaving 10 bases unmatched. CDR3 sequence: CASSVDRAIGYEQFF. Incomplete CDR3 DNA: TGTGCCAGCAGTGTGGACAGGGCAATAGGATATGAG.

The covered CDR3 bases are TGTGCCAGCAGCTCCCGCGACAGGGGTTTAGGGGGC. Amino acids: CASSSRDRGLGG. The CDR3, in full, reads CASSSRDRGLGGYTF. The chain uses TRBV7-2 and TRBJ1-2; TRBD1 agrees at 8 bases. The read ends 3 residues early relative to the CDR3; the germline J gene fills the gap. The CDR3 has 15 residues. Germline values: CDR1 SGHTA, CDR2 FQGNSA.

As regards this clone: Read coverage stops 3 residues before the CDR3 terminus; the germline J gene supplies the remainder. The rearrangement links TRBV5-5 to TRBJ1-2; D is undetermined. Germline-derived CDR1 and CDR2 are SGHKS and YYEKEE (reference sequence). CDR3 length: 14 residues. Trimming cost V 0 bases and J 2 bases, with 8 bases left between them. The sequenced CDR3 bases are TGTGCCAGCAGCTTGGCCAATTTCAACTATGGC. This codes for CASSLANFNYG. The entire CDR3 sequence reads CASSLANFNYGYTF.

A word on this clone: The read halts 3 residues ahead of the CDR3 end, with the missing end drawn from the germline J gene. The V and J genes are TRBV7-2 and TRBJ2-7, with 9 bases identical to TRBD1. Germline V gene lookup returns CDR1 SGHTA and CDR2 FQGNSA. There are 15 residues in the CDR3. V was pared by 4 bases and J by 4 bases, with 8 bases of the junction left unmatched. The CDR3 DNA, read in part, is TGTGCCAGCAGCTGGGACCGGGACAGGGTGTACGAG. It yields the protein CASSWDRDRVYE. The full CDR3 is CASSWDRDRVYEQYF. The full variable domain, completed using reference TRBV7-2 and TRBJ2-7, is GAGVSQSPSNKVTEKGKDVELRCDPISGHTALYWYRQSLGQGLEFLIYFQGNSAPDKSGLPSDRFSAERTGGSVSTLTIQRTQQEDSAVYLCASSWDRDRVYEQYFGPGTRLTVT.

A note on this clone: The read finishes 3 residues shy of the CDR3 end, and the germline J gene is used to complete it. The V and J genes are TRBV5-1 and TRBJ2-2; D is unresolved. V gave up 5 bases and J gave up 7 bases, with 15 bases separating them. The CDR3 contains 14 residues. From germline, CDR1 is SGHRS and CDR2 YFSETQ. The CDR3 protein is CASRFQAESGELFF. The sequenced CDR3 bases are TGCGCCAGCAGATTTCAGGCTGAAAGCGGGGAG.

Comments on this clone: The observed sequence ends 3 residues before the CDR3 terminus, with the missing tail filled in from the germline J gene. The chain recombines TRBV6-2 or TRBV6-3 with TRBJ1-6, with D perhaps matching TRBD1 (6 bases). With 4 bases removed from V and 4 bases from J, the gap between germline ends came to 11 bases. The CDR3 spans 15 residues. The germline V gene encodes CDR1 MNHEY and CDR2 SVGEGT. CDR3 sequence: CASSFRGQYNSPLHF. The sequenced CDR3 bases are TGTGCCAGCAGTTTCCGGGGACAATATAATTCACCC.